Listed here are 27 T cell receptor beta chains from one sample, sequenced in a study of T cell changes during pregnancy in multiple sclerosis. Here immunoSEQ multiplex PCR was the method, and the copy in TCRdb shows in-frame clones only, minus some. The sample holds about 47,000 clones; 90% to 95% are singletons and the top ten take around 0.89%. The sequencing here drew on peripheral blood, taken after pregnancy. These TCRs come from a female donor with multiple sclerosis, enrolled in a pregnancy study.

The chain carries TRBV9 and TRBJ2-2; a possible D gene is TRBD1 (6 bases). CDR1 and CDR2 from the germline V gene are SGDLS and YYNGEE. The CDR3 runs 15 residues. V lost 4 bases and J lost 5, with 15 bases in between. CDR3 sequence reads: CASSLRTEGTGELFF. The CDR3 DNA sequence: TGTGCCAGCAGCTTGCGGACAGAGGGGACCGGGGAGCTGTTTTTT. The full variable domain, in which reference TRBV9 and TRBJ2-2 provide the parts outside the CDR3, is DSGVTQTPKHLITATGQRVTLRCSPRSGDLSVYWYQQSLDQGLQFLIQYYNGEERAKGNILERFSAQQFPDLHSELNLSSLELGDSALYFCASSLRTEGTGELFFGEGSRLTVL.

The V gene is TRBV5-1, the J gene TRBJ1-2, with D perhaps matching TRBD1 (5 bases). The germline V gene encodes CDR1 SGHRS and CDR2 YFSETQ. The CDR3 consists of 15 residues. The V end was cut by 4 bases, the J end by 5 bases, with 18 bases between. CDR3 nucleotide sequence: TGCGCCAGCAGCCCGGGGGACGGTCCGATGTATGGCTACACCTTC. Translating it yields CASSPGDGPMYGYTF.

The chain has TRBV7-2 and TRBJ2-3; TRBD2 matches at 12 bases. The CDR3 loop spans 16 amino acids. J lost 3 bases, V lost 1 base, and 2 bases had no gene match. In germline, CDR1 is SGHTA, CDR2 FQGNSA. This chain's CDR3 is CASSLGLAGVTDTQYF. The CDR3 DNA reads TGTGCCAGCAGCTTAGGACTAGCGGGGGTTACAGATACGCAGTATTTT.

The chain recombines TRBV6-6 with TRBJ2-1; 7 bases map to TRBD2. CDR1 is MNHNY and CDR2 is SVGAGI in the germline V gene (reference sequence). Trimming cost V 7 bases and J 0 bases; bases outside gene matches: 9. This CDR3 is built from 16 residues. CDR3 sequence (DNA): TGTGCCAGCAATGGGCTGAGCGGGGCCTCCTACAATGAGCAGTTCTTC. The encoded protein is CASNGLSGASYNEQFF.

In nucleotides, the CDR3 is TGTGCCAGCTCACCATCAGGAGGGTACACAGATACGCAGTATTTT. Translation: CASSPSGGYTDTQYF. The J gene is TRBJ2-3, the V gene TRBV18; weak D call: TRBD2 (6 bases). This CDR3 comprises 15 residues. Trimming removed 2 bases from V and 2 bases from J, with 11 bases in between. Germline V gene lookup returns CDR1 KGHSH and CDR2 LQKENI.

The CDR3 here is CASSLQVNTGELFF. CDR3 DNA sequence: TGTGCCAGCAGCTTACAGGTGAACACCGGGGAGCTGTTTTTT. This chain uses TRBV11-3 with TRBJ2-2; D gene unclear. The CDR3 extends over 14 amino acids. The germline CDR1 and CDR2 sequences are SGHNT and YENEEA. Trimming shortened V by 2 bases and J by 1 base, and 5 bases separated the two germline ends. Full variable domain (remainder filled in from reference TRBV11-3 and TRBJ2-2): EAGVVQSPRYKIIEKKQPVAFWCNPISGHNTLYWYLQNLGQGPELLIRYENEEAVDDSQLPKDRFSAERLKGVDSTLKIQPAELGDSAVYLCASSLQVNTGELFFGEGSRLTVL.

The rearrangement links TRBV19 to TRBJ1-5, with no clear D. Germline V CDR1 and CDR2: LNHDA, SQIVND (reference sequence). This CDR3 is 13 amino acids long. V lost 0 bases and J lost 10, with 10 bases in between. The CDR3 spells CASSIDRSVPQHF. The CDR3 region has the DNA TGTGCCAGTAGTATAGACAGGTCTGTTCCCCAGCATTTT. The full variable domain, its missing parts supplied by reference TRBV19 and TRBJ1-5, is DGGITQSPKYLFRKEGQNVTLSCEQNLNHDAMYWYRQDPGQGLRLIYYSQIVNDFQKGDIAEGYSVSREKKESFPLTVTSAQKNPTAFYLCASSIDRSVPQHFGDGTRLSIL.

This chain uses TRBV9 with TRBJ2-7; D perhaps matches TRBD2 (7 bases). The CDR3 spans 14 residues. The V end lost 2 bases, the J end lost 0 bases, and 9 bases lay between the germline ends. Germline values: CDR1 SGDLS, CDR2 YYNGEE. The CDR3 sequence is CASSVAGASYEQYF. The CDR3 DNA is TGTGCCAGCAGCGTTGCGGGGGCCTCCTACGAGCAGTACTTC. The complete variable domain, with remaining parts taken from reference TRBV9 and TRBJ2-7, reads DSGVTQTPKHLITATGQRVTLRCSPRSGDLSVYWYQQSLDQGLQFLIQYYNGEERAKGNILERFSAQQFPDLHSELNLSSLELGDSALYFCASSVAGASYEQYFGPGTRLTVT.

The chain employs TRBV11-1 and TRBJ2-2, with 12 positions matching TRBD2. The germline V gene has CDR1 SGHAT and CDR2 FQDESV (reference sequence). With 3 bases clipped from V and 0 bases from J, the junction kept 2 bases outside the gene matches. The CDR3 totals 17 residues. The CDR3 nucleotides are TGTGCCAGCAGCTTGACTAGCGGGGGCCCGAACACCGGGGAGCTGTTTTTT. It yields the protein CASSLTSGGPNTGELFF.

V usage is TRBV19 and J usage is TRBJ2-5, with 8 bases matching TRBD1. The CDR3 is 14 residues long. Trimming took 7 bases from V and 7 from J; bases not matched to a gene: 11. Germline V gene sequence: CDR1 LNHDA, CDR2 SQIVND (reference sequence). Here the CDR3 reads CASKDRVMVGTQYF. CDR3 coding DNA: TGTGCCAGTAAGGACAGGGTTATGGTTGGGACCCAGTACTTC. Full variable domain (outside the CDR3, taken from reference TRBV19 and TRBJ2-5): DGGITQSPKYLFRKEGQNVTLSCEQNLNHDAMYWYRQDPGQGLRLIYYSQIVNDFQKGDIAEGYSVSREKKESFPLTVTSAQKNPTAFYLCASKDRVMVGTQYFGPGTRLLVL.

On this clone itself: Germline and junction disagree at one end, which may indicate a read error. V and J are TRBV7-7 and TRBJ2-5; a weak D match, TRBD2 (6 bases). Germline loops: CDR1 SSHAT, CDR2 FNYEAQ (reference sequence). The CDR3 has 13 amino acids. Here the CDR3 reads CASSTSPWETQYF. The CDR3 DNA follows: TGTGCTAGCAGCACTAGCCCCTGGGAGACCCAGTACTTC.

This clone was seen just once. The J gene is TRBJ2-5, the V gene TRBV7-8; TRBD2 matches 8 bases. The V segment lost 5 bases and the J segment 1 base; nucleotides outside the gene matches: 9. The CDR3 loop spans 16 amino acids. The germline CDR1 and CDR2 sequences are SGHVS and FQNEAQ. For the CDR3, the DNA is TGTGCCAGCAGCCTGAGACTAGCGCCGCCCCAAGAGACCCAGTACTTC. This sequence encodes CASSLRLAPPQETQYF.

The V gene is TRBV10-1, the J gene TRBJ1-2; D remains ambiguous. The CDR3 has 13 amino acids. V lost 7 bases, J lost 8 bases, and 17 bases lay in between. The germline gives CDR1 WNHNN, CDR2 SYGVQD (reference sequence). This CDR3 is CASTTKEARGYTF. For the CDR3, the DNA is TGCGCCAGCACCACCAAGGAGGCGCGGGGCTACACCTTC.

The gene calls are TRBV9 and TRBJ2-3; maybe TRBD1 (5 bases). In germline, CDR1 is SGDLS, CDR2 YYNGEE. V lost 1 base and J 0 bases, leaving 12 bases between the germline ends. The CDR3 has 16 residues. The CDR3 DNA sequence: TGTGCCAGCAGCGTATTCGACAGAACTAGCACAGATACGCAGTATTTT. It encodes CASSVFDRTSTDTQYF.

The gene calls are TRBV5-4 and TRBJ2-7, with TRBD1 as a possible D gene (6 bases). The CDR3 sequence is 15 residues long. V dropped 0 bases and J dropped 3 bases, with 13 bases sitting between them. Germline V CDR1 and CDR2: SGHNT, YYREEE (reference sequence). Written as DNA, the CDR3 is TGTGCCAGCAGCTTGGGGGCAGGGGTTATCTACGAGCAGTACTTC. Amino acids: CASSLGAGVIYEQYF.

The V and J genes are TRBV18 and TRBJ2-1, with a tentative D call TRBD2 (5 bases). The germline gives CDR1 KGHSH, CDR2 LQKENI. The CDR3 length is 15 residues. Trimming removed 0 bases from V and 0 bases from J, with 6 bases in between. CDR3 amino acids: CASSPPSGSYNEQFF. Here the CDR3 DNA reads TGTGCCAGCTCACCACCGAGCGGCTCCTACAATGAGCAGTTCTTC.

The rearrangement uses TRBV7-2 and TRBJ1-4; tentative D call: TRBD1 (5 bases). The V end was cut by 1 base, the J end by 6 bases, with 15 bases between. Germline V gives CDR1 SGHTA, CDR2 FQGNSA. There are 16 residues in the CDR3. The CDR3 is CASSLVGVRIYEKLFF. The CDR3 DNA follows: TGTGCCAGCAGCTTAGTAGGGGTTAGGATTTATGAAAAACTGTTTTTT.

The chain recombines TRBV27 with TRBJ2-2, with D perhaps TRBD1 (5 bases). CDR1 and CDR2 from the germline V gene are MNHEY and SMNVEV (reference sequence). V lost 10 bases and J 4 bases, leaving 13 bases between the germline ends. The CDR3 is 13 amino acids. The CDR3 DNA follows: TGTGCCACATATAAGACAGTCACCGGGGAGCTGTTTTTT. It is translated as CATYKTVTGELFF.

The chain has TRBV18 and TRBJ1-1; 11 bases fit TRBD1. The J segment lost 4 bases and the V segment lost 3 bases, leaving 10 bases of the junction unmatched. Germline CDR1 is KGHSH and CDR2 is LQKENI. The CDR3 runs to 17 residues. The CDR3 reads CASSPLGQGAEGTEAFF. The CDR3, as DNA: TGTGCCAGCTCACCCCTTGGACAGGGGGCGGAAGGCACTGAAGCTTTCTTT.

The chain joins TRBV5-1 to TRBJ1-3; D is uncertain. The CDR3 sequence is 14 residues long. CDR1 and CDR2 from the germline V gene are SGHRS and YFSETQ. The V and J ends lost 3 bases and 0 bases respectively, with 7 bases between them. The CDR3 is CASSSDHSGNTIYF. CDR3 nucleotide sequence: TGCGCCAGCAGCTCAGATCACTCTGGAAACACCATATATTTT.

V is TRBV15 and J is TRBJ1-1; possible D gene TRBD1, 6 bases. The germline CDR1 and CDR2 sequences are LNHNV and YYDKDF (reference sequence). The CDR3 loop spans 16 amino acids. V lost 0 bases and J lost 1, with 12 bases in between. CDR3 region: CATSRDRGARNTEAFF. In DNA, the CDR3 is TGTGCCACCAGCAGAGATCGGGGGGCCCGGAACACTGAAGCTTTCTTT.

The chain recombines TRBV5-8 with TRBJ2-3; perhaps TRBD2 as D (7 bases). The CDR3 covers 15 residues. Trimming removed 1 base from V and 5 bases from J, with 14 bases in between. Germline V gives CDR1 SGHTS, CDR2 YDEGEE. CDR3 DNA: TGTGCCAGCAGCTTGTACCAGGGGAGGGGAGATACGCAGTATTTT. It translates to CASSLYQGRGDTQYF.

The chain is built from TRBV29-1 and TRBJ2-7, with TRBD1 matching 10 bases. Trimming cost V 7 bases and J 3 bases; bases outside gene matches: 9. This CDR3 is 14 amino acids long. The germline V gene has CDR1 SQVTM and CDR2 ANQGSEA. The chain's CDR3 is CSAMRTGGSYEQYF. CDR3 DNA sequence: TGCAGCGCCATGAGGACAGGGGGAAGCTACGAGCAGTACTTC.

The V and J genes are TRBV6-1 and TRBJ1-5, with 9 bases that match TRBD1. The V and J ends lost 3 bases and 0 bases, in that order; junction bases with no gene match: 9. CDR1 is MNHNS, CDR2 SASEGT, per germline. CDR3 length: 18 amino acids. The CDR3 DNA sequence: TGTGCCAGCAGTGACCGCGGACAGGGGCGGTATAGCAATCAGCCCCAGCATTTT. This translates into CASSDRGQGRYSNQPQHF.

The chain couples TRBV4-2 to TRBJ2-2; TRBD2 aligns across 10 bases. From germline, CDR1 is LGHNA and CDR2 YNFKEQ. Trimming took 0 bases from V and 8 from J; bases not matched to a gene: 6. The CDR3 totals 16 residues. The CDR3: CASSQEGAGGRGELFF. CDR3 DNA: TGTGCCAGCAGCCAAGAAGGAGCGGGGGGGCGGGGGGAGCTGTTTTTT.

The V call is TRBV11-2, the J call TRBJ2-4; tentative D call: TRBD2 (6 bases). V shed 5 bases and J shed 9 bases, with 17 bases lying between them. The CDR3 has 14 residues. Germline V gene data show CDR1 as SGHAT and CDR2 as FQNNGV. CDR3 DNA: TGTGCCAGCAGCCCTGGGCTTAGCGGCGCCATTCAGTACTTC. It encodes CASSPGLSGAIQYF.

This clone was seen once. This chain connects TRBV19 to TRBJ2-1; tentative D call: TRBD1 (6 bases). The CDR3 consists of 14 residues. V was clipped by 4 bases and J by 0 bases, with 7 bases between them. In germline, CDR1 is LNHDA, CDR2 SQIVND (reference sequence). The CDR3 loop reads CASSKGDSYNEQFF. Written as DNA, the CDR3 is TGTGCCAGTAGTAAGGGGGACTCCTACAATGAGCAGTTCTTC. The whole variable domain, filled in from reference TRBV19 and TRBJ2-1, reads DGGITQSPKYLFRKEGQNVTLSCEQNLNHDAMYWYRQDPGQGLRLIYYSQIVNDFQKGDIAEGYSVSREKKESFPLTVTSAQKNPTAFYLCASSKGDSYNEQFFGPGTRLTVL.